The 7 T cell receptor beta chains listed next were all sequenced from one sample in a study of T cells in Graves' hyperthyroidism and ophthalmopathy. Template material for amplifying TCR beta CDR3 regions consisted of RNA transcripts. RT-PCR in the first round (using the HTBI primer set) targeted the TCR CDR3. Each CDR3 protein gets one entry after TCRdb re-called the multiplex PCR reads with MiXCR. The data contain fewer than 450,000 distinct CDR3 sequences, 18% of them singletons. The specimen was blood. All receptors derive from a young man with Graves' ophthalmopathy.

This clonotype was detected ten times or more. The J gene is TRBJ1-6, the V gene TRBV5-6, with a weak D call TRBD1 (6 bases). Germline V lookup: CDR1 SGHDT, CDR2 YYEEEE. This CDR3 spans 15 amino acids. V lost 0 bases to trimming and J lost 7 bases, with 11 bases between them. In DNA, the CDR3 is TGTGCCAGCAGCTTGGGCGCGCAGGGGAATTCACCCCTCCACTTT. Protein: CASSLGAQGNSPLHF. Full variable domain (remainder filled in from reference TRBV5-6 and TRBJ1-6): DAGVTQSPTHLIKTRGQQVTLRCSPKSGHDTVSWYQQALGQGPQFIFQYYEEEERQRGNFPDRFSGHQFPNYSSELNVNALLLGDSALYLCASSLGAQGNSPLHFGNGTRLTVT.

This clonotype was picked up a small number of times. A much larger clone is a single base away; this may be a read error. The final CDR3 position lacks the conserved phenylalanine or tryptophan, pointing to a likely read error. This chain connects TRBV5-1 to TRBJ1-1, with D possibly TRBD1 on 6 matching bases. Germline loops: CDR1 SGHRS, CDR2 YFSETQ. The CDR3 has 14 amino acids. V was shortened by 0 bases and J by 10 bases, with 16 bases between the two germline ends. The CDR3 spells CASSLEWGGEGAFL. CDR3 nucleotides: TGCGCCAGCAGCTTGGAATGGGGGGGCGAAGGAGCTTTCCTT.

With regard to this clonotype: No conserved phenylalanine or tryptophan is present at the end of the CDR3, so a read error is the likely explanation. The CDR3 coding sequence is TGTGCCAGCAAAGACCCGGGGGGGCACTACTACGAGCAGTACCTC. This codes for CASKDPGGHYYEQYL. This rearrangement joins TRBV2 to TRBJ2-7; TRBD2 matches 8 bases. This CDR3 contains 15 residues. The V gene end was trimmed by 7 bases and the J gene end by 3 bases; junction bases not matched to a gene: 11. Germline V gene data show CDR1 as SNHLY and CDR2 as FYNNEI.

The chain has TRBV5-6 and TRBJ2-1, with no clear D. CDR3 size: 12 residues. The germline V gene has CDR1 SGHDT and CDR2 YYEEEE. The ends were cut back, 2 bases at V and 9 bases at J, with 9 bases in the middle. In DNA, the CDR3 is TGTGCCAGCAGCTTATGGGGAAGTGAGCAGTTCTTC. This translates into CASSLWGSEQFF.

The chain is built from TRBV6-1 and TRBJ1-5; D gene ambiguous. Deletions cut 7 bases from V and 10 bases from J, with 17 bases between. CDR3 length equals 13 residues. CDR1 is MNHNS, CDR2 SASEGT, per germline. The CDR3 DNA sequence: TGTGCCAGCAATCCGGCCCCTGGGGTCCCCCAGCATTTT. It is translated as CASNPAPGVPQHF.

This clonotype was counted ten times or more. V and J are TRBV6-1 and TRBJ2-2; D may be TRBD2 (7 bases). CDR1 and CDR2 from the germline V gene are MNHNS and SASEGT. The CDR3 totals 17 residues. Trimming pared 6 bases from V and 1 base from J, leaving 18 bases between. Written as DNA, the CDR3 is TGTGCCAGCAGCCGAAGTGGGGGGGGGCAGAACACCGGGGAGCTGTTTTTT. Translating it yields CASSRSGGGQNTGELFF.

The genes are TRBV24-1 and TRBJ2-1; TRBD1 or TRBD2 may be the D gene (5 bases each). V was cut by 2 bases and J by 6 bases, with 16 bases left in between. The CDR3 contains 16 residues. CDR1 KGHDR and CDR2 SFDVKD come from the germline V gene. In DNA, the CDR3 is TGTGCCACCAGTGATTCGACAGCGGTGACCCTCAATGAGCAGTTCTTC. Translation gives CATSDSTAVTLNEQFF.